These 18 T cell receptor beta chains were all obtained from the same sample, sequenced in a study of Ad26.COV2.S vaccination and SARS-CoV-2 variants. Noted treatment: 15 to 20 received Ad26.COV2.S at low or high dose, single or two shots; about 5 received placebo; per-sample allocation not given. All samples were drawn on day 63, counting from the first vaccine or placebo injection. TCRdb's copy holds only in-frame clones and misses some; the assay was immunoSEQ multiplex PCR. The sample holds hundreds of thousands of clones; around 88% are singletons and the top ten take around 4.5%. The starting material was peripheral blood, obtained in a trial of Ad26.COV2.S vaccine versus placebo. Receptors were obtained from a person between 18 and 60 years old who received the Ad26.COV2.S COVID-19 vaccine or a placebo.

The chain is built from TRBV5-1 and TRBJ2-2; 7 bases are shared with TRBD2. Germline V CDR1 and CDR2: SGHRS, YFSETQ. This CDR3 comprises 16 residues. V gave up 0 bases and J gave up 6 bases; unmatched junction bases: 8. The CDR3 DNA is TGCGCCAGCAGCTTGGCCTTGCGGGAGCCCCCCGGGGAGCTGTTTTTT. Its protein is CASSLALREPPGELFF.

V is TRBV3-1 (or the pseudogene TRBV3-2) and J is TRBJ2-2; D gene ambiguous. The germline gives CDR1 LGHDT, CDR2 YNNKEL (reference sequence). The CDR3 runs to 16 residues. Trimming took off 4 bases at V and 6 bases at J, with 18 bases between the two ends. The DNA of the CDR3 is TGTGCCAGCAGCCCCGTGGTAACGTGGGGTGCCGGGGAGCTGTTTTTT. This sequence encodes CASSPVVTWGAGELFF.

The V call is TRBV28, the J call TRBJ2-3, with TRBD2 as a possible D gene (5 bases). CDR1 and CDR2 from the germline V gene are MDHEN and SYDVKM. V was pared by 2 bases and J by 5 bases, with 14 bases between. The CDR3 sequence is 15 residues long. This chain's CDR3 is CASSLKVGVIDTQYF. CDR3 bases: TGTGCCAGCAGTTTAAAAGTGGGAGTGATAGATACGCAGTATTTT. The whole variable domain, remainder taken from reference TRBV28 and TRBJ2-3, is DVKVTQSSRYLVKRTGEKVFLECVQDMDHENMFWYRQDPGLGLRLIYFSYDVKMKEKGDIPEGYSVSREKKERFSLILESASTNQTSMYLCASSLKVGVIDTQYFGPGTRLTVL.

This chain connects TRBV4-2 to TRBJ2-6; no definite D call. Trimming left V 1 base short and J 2 bases short, with 6 bases between. Germline assignment: CDR1 LGHNA and CDR2 YNFKEQ. This CDR3 contains 15 residues. This CDR3 reads CASSQARTGANVLTF. CDR3 in DNA: TGTGCCAGCAGCCAAGCCAGGACTGGGGCCAACGTCCTGACTTTC.

The chain is built from TRBV6-1 and TRBJ1-3; the D gene is possibly TRBD1 (5 bases). CDR1 and CDR2 from the germline V gene are MNHNS and SASEGT. The CDR3 covers 15 residues. V was clipped by 3 bases and J by 0 bases, with 9 bases between them. The CDR3 is CASSDLGRSGNTIYF. The CDR3 coding sequence is TGTGCCAGCAGTGATCTGGGGCGCTCTGGAAACACCATATATTTT.

The V and J genes are TRBV3-1 (or the pseudogene TRBV3-2) and TRBJ2-1; TRBD2 aligns across 11 bases. V was pared by 1 base and J by 4 bases, with 6 bases of the junction left unmatched. The germline CDR1 and CDR2 sequences are LGHDT and YNNKEL (reference sequence). This CDR3 contains 17 residues. CDR3 amino acids: CASSQVALAGGYNEQFF. Here the CDR3 DNA reads TGTGCCAGCAGCCAAGTAGCCCTAGCGGGAGGTTACAATGAGCAGTTCTTC.

The chain joins TRBV5-1 to TRBJ1-2; D is perhaps TRBD1 (6 bases). Germline CDR1 is SGHRS and CDR2 is YFSETQ. Trimming removed 4 bases from V and 5 bases from J, with 12 bases in between. This CDR3 contains 13 residues. CDR3 sequence: CASSQGHGYGYTF. CDR3 coding DNA: TGCGCCAGCAGCCAGGGACATGGGTATGGCTACACCTTC. The full variable domain, its missing parts supplied by reference TRBV5-1 and TRBJ1-2, is KAGVTQTPRYLIKTRGQQVTLSCSPISGHRSVSWYQQTPGQGLQFLFEYFSETQRNKGNFPGRFSGRQFSNSRSEMNVSTLELGDSALYLCASSQGHGYGYTFGSGTRLTVV.

This clone occurred once. This chain joins TRBV18 and TRBJ1-2, with TRBD1 identical over 9 bases. Unmatched junction bases numbered 6, after V lost 5 bases and J lost 5 bases. Germline V gene data show CDR1 as KGHSH and CDR2 as LQKENI. The CDR3 has 14 amino acids. The CDR3 coding sequence is TGTGCCAGCTCATCGGACAGGGGACAATATGGCTACACCTTC. Translating it yields CASSSDRGQYGYTF.

The chain is built from TRBV2 and TRBJ2-3, with 12 bases lining up with TRBD2. CDR3 length: 16 amino acids. CDR1 is SNHLY and CDR2 is FYNNEI in the germline V gene. After removal of 7 bases from V and 1 base from J, the junction contained 6 bases not matched to a gene. The CDR3 protein is CASTRTSGIRTDTQYF. Here the CDR3 DNA reads TGTGCCAGCACACGGACTAGCGGGATTCGCACAGATACGCAGTATTTT.

The chain joins TRBV7-8 to TRBJ2-1, with D possibly being TRBD1 (5 bases). Looked up from germline, CDR1 is SGHVS and CDR2 is FQNEAQ. The CDR3 sequence is 15 residues long. The V end lost 5 bases, the J end lost 4 bases, and 15 bases lay between the germline ends. For the CDR3, the DNA is TGTGCCAGCAGCCCACAAGGGGTCTCTTACAATGAGCAGTTCTTC. Translating it yields CASSPQGVSYNEQFF.

This chain joins TRBV29-1 and TRBJ1-2, with 9 bases identical to TRBD1. J gave up 7 bases and V 6 bases, and 9 bases lay outside the gene matches. The CDR3 sequence is 13 residues long. Germline-derived CDR1 and CDR2 are SQVTM and ANQGSEA. The CDR3 sequence: CSVNRGRGGGYTF. As DNA, the CDR3 is TGCAGCGTCAACAGGGGGCGAGGCGGTGGCTACACCTTC. Variable domain in full (rest from reference TRBV29-1 and TRBJ1-2): SAVISQKPSRDICQRGTSLTIQCQVDSQVTMMFWYRQQPGQSLTLIATANQGSEATYESGFVIDKFPISRPNLTFSTLTVSNMSPEDSSIYLCSVNRGRGGGYTFGSGTRLTVV.

The V call is TRBV5-6, the J call TRBJ1-1; D gene uncertain. Germline V gene lookup returns CDR1 SGHDT and CDR2 YYEEEE. The CDR3 extends over 12 amino acids. Trimming stripped 4 bases from V and 6 bases from J, with 10 bases between. CDR3 nucleotide sequence: TGTGCCAGCAGCCTCCTTGACGCTGAAGCTTTCTTT. This sequence encodes CASSLLDAEAFF.

This chain joins TRBV2 and TRBJ2-2, with 10 positions matching TRBD1. The V segment lost 8 bases and the J segment 6 bases; nucleotides outside the gene matches: 9. The CDR3 has 15 amino acids. Germline V lookup: CDR1 SNHLY, CDR2 FYNNEI. Here the CDR3 reads CASALGQGKAGELFF. The CDR3 DNA sequence: TGTGCCAGCGCCCTGGGACAGGGGAAAGCCGGGGAGCTGTTTTTT.

CDR3 sequence: CASSFPRTSGRADNEQFF. For the CDR3, the DNA is TGTGCCAGCAGTTTCCCCCGGACTAGCGGGAGGGCCGACAATGAGCAGTTCTTC. The V and J genes are TRBV28 and TRBJ2-1; 15 nucleotides align to TRBD2. The CDR3 runs 18 residues. Germline V gives CDR1 MDHEN, CDR2 SYDVKM. J was trimmed by 5 bases and V by 3 bases; bases with no gene match: 8.

The CDR3 nucleotides read TGTGCCAGCAGCCAAGCAGGGACAGATACGCAGTATTTT. Protein: CASSQAGTDTQYF. The chain couples TRBV3-1 (or the pseudogene TRBV3-2) to TRBJ2-3; maybe TRBD1 (5 bases). Germline CDR1 LGHDT, CDR2 YNNKEL (reference sequence). This CDR3 contains 13 residues. Trimming took off 1 base at V and 3 bases at J, with 5 bases between the two ends.

The chain joins TRBV20-1 to TRBJ1-2, with 8 bases aligning to TRBD1. CDR1 DFQATT and CDR2 SNEGSKA come from the germline V gene (reference sequence). The length of the CDR3 is 13 residues. Trimming cost V 6 bases and J 4 bases; bases outside gene matches: 7. CDR3 region: CSASDRGSYGYTF. The CDR3 nucleotides read TGCAGTGCGAGTGACAGGGGAAGCTATGGCTACACCTTC.

The rearrangement links TRBV27 to TRBJ2-5; 9 bases agree with TRBD2. Germline CDR1 and CDR2: MNHEY and SMNVEV (reference sequence). V gave up 3 bases and J gave up 2 bases; unmatched junction bases: 10. There are 17 residues in the CDR3. CDR3 nucleotides: TGTGCCAGCAGTTTCCTGACTAGCGGAGGTATTCAAGAGACCCAGTACTTC. Translating gives CASSFLTSGGIQETQYF.

The chain is built from TRBV28 and TRBJ1-1; 7 bases are shared with TRBD1. V was pared by 8 bases and J by 1 base, with 7 bases of the junction left unmatched. Germline V CDR1 and CDR2: MDHEN, SYDVKM. CDR3 size: 14 residues. CDR3 nucleotides: TGTGCCAGCCTGCCGGGGACAGCGAACACTGAAGCTTTCTTT. Its translation: CASLPGTANTEAFF.